A single T cell receptor (beta chain) is shown here with its context. What it recognizes is unknown. Per the study methods: ImmunoSEQ output lacked quality scores and full-length reads, limiting matched filtering. Data came from immunoSEQ multiplex PCR; TCRdb stores just in-frame clones and leaves some out. V and J calls and clone size are copied from that table; D and trimming were computed from the DNA. The table has more than 2 million clones, more than 90% seen once. These data belong to a study of shared clonotypes between healthy human individuals. The CDR3 runs 18 residues. Germline loops: CDR1 LGHNT, CDR2 FRNRAP. Trimming shortened V by 0 bases and J by 2 bases, and 19 bases separated the two germline ends. Broader study findings: Generally, estimated richness proved larger in naive subsets than it did in memory subsets.

This TCR derives from a man aged 18 to 35 in good health. The sequencing sample was made of naive CD4+ T cells sorted from blood. The sample's subset: CD45RA+ positively selected. V gene TRBV12-5 combines with J gene TRBJ1-2; D gene uncertain. DNA of the CDR3: TGTGCTAGTGGTTTGGTCCCCAAACCACAGAATGGGAACTATGGCTACACCTTC. Translation gives CASGLVPKPQNGNYGYTF.